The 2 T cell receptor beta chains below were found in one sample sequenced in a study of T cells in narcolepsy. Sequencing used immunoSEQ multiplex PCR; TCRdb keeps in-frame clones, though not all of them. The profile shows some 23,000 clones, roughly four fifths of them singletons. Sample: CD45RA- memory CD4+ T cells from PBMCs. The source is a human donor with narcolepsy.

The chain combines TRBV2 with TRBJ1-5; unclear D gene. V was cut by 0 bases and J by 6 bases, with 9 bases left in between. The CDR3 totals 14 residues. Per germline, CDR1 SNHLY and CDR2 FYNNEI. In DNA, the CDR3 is TGTGCCAGCAGTGAAGCCATGTTCGGTCAGCCCCAGCATTTT. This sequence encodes CASSEAMFGQPQHF. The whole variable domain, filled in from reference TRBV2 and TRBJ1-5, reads EPEVTQTPSHQVTQMGQEVILRCVPISNHLYFYWYRQILGQKVEFLVSFYNNEISEKSEIFDDQFSVERPDGSNFTLKIRSTKLEDSAMYFCASSEAMFGQPQHFGDGTRLSIL.

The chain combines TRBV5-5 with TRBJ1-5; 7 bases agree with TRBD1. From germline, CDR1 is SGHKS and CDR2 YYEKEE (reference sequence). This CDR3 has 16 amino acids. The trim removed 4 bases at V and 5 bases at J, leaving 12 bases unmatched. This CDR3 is CASSPVTGARHQPQHF. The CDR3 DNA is TGTGCCAGCAGCCCGGTTACAGGGGCTCGACATCAGCCCCAGCATTTT.